The rows below give T cell receptor beta chains drawn from one sample of a study of vaccination and CD4 T cells after COVID-19. For these TCRs, the target antigens are not known. A single record per CDR3 protein comes from TCRdb applying MiXCR to the PCR reads. The sample has about 6,300 distinct CDR3 sequences; roughly a third are singletons. Sequencing was carried out using CD4+ T cells from blood, cultured in vitro. The source is a human donor in good health. The CDR3 runs from the conserved cysteine through the conserved F or W. The D gene is left open where the match is weak. A clone size is listed for some rows: how often the clone was seen (once, few, many), or a class if it is expanded.

j_call v_call clone_size d_call cdr3_nt cdr3_aa
TRBJ2-1 TRBV27 - - TGTGCCAGCAGTTTAGGCAAACATGAGCAGTTCTTC CASSLGKHEQFF
TRBJ1-1 TRBV4-3 - TRBD1 TGCGCCAGCAGCCAAGATGCAGTCGGGACAGCGTCTTTGAACACTGAAGCTTTCTTT CASSQDAVGTASLNTEAFF
TRBJ2-1 TRBV19 - - TGTGCCAGTAGTATTCAGGGGTCCTACAATGAGCAGTTCTTC CASSIQGSYNEQFF
TRBJ2-7 TRBV7-2 - - TGTGCCAGCAGCTTAGAAGGACGCTCCTACGAGCAGTACTTC CASSLEGRSYEQYF
TRBJ2-5 TRBV7-2 - TRBD1 TGTGCCAGCAGCTCGGGGACAGGAGAGACCCAGTACTTC CASSSGTGETQYF
TRBJ2-3 TRBV7-3 - TRBD2 TGTGCCAGCAGCTCGGGACTAGCGGGCCGAACGGATACGCAGTATTTT CASSSGLAGRTDTQYF
TRBJ2-1 TRBV20-1 - - TGCAGTGCTTACCCTACAGGAGGTGAGCAGTTCTTC CSAYPTGGEQFF
TRBJ2-7 TRBV20-1 - TRBD2 TGCAGTGCTAGAGATTTTTACGAGCTAGCGGGAGTCGGCGAGCAGTACTTC CSARDFYELAGVGEQYF
TRBJ2-1 TRBV5-4 - - TGTGCCAGCAGCCCTGGAAGGGATTACAATGAGCAGTTCTTC CASSPGRDYNEQFF
TRBJ2-7 TRBV7-2 few - TGTGCCAGTACCCGGGGGTCCTCCTACGAGCAGTACTTC CASTRGSSYEQYF
TRBJ2-1 TRBV28 - - TGTGCCAGCAGGTCGGGCGCGGGCGGCAACTCCTACAATGAGCAGTTCTTC CASRSGAGGNSYNEQFF
TRBJ2-7 TRBV25-1 few - TGTGCCAGCAGGCCCCCGCCTGGACGGCAAACCTACGAGCAGTACTTC CASRPPPGRQTYEQYF
TRBJ1-1 TRBV6-1 few - TGTGCCAGCCGGACTCTTACCTCTGAAGCTTTCTTT CASRTLTSEAFF
TRBJ2-7 TRBV15 few TRBD1 TGTGCCACCAGCGGGGGACAGGCGACCTACGAGCAGTACTTC CATSGGQATYEQYF
TRBJ2-7 TRBV19 medium-sized TRBD1 TGTGCCAGTAGTGGATACAGGGGGGCCTCCTACGAGCAGTACTTC CASSGYRGASYEQYF
TRBJ2-7 TRBV7-2 - - TGTGCCAGCAGCTCCGACTACTACGAGCAGTACTTC CASSSDYYEQYF
TRBJ2-2 TRBV6-2/TRBV6-3 - TRBD1 TGTGCCAGCAACAGGGGGGCGAACACCGGGGAGCTGTTTTTT CASNRGANTGELFF
TRBJ1-5 TRBV6-2/TRBV6-3 few TRBD1 TGTGCCAGCCGATATGTCCCCCCCGGGACAGGGCATTATACAAGCAATCAGCCCCAGCATTTT CASRYVPPGTGHYTSNQPQHF